This TCR beta chain was identified in a study of cytomegalovirus exposure and HLA in healthy donors. Study-level results: Information on immune exposure was restricted to one variable (CMV serostatus). Excluded were some V segments that proved indistinguishable, including TRBV6-2 and TRBV6-3.

The CDR3 consists of 14 residues. Germline V lookup: CDR1 PRHDT, CDR2 FYEKMQ (reference sequence). The ends lost 4 bases at V and 3 bases at J; junction bases unmatched: 4. Of note for this clone: What it recognizes is unknown.

In the PCR, 60 Vbeta and 13 Jbeta primers were used. The repertoire was sequenced with immunoSEQ multiplex PCR; TCRdb's copy has only in-frame clones and lacks some. The sample has some 95,000 clones, around 84% seen once. V usage is TRBV13 and J usage is TRBJ2-7, with 9 bases that match TRBD1. Material: PBMCs. The origin of this receptor is a woman aged 40 to 49 in good health and CMV-seropositive. The CDR3 spells CASSSRGQGYEQYF. The CDR3 region has the DNA TGTGCCAGCAGCTCTCGGGGACAGGGCTACGAGCAGTACTTC.